This T cell receptor beta chain was sequenced for a study of blood T cell repertoires in COVID-19. Across the whole study: From T cells, B-cell-depleted T cells, or PBMCs came the material, which was cDNA or gDNA.

As processed by the authors: Reference gene primer amplification yielded estimated nucleated cell counts. Profiled with immunoSEQ multiplex PCR; TCRdb holds only in-frame clones, not every one. V and J calls and clone size are given by that table; D and trimming were obtained from the DNA. The sample contains almost 250,000 clones, roughly 90% of which appear only once. Each participant's cohort was designated according to participant-reported clinical history. Donors in Cohort 3 counted as recovered after two negative PCRs, clearance, or symptom resolution. V lost 4 bases to trimming and J lost 2 bases, with 15 bases between them. The CDR3 has 16 residues. Looked up from germline, CDR1 is SEHNR and CDR2 is FQNEAQ (reference sequence).

The V and J genes are TRBV7-9 and TRBJ2-1; D is possibly TRBD2 (7 bases). The clonotype originates from a woman under 40 who had recovered from COVID-19. The sample comprised PBMCs or T cells enriched from blood (not recorded which). The CDR3 nucleotides read TGTGCCAGCAGCTGGCGGGAGAGGGGGGCCTACAATGAGCAGTTCTTC. Protein sequence: CASSWRERGAYNEQFF. The full variable domain, its missing parts supplied by reference TRBV7-9 and TRBJ2-1, is DTGVSQNPRHKITKRGQNVTFRCDPISEHNRLYWYRQTLGQGPEFLTYFQNEAQLEKSRLLSDRFSAERPKGSFSTLEIQRTEQGDSAMYLCASSWRERGAYNEQFFGPGTRLTVL.